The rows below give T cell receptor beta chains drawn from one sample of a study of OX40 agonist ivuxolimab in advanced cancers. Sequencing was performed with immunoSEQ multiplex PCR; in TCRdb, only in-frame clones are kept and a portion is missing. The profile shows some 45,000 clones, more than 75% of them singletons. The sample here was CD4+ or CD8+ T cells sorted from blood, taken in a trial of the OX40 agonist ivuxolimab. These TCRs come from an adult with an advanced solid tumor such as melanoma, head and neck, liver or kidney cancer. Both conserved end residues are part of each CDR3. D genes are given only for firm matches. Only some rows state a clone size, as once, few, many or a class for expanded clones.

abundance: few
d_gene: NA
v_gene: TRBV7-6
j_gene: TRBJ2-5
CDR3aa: CASSLKRPGEETQYF
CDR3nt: TGTGCCAGCAGCTTAAAAAGGCCAGGGGAAGAGACCCAGTACTTC

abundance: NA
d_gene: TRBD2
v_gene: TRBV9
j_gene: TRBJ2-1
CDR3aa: CASSVQRLAYYNEQFF
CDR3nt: TGTGCCAGCAGCGTACAAAGACTAGCCTACTACAATGAGCAGTTCTTC

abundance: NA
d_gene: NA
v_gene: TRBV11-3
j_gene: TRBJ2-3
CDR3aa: CASSLNPQDTQYF
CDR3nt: TGTGCCAGCAGCTTAAATCCTCAGGATACGCAGTATTTT

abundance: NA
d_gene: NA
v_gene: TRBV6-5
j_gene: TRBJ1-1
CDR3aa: CASTQGGGNTEAFF
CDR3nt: TGTGCCAGCACACAAGGGGGAGGGAACACTGAAGCTTTCTTT

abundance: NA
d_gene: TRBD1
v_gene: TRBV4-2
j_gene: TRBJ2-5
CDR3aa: CASAKDRGRQETQYF
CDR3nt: TGTGCCAGCGCCAAAGACAGGGGGCGGCAAGAGACCCAGTACTTC

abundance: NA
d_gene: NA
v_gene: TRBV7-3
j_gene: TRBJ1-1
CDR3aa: CASSRYTNTEAFF
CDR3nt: TGTGCCAGCAGCCGGTACACGAACACTGAAGCTTTCTTT

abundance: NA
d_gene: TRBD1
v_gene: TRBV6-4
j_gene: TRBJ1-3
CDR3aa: CASSLPGQGGNTIYF
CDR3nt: TGTGCCAGCAGTCTACCAGGACAGGGCGGAAACACCATATATTTT

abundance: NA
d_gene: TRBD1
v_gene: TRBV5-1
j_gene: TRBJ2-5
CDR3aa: CASSPRSDREETQYF
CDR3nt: TGCGCCAGCAGCCCTAGATCGGACAGGGAAGAGACCCAGTACTTC

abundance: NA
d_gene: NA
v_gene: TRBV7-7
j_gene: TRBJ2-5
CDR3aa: CASSFAGVGETQYF
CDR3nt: TGTGCCAGCAGCTTCGCAGGGGTCGGTGAGACCCAGTACTTC

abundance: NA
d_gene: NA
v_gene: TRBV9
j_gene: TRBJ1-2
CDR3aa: CASSANRVLKRGYTF
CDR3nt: TGTGCCAGCAGCGCCAACCGGGTCCTCAAGAGGGGCTACACCTTC

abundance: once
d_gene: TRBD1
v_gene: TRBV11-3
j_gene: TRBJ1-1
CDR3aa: CASSLTGVNTEAFF
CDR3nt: TGTGCCAGCAGCTTAACAGGGGTGAACACTGAAGCTTTCTTT

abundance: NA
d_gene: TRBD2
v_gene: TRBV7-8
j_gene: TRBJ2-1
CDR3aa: CAILVSGSYNEQFF
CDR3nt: TGTGCCATTCTTGTAAGCGGGAGCTACAATGAGCAGTTCTTC

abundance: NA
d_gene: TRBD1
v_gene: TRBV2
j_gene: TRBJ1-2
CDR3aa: CASSTQGAQAYGYTF
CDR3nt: TGTGCCAGCAGTACACAGGGGGCGCAAGCCTATGGCTACACCTTC

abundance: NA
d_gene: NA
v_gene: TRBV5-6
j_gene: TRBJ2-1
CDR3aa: CASSLGQSGTFF
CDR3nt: TGTGCCAGCAGCTTGGGGCAGTCCGGTACGTTCTTC

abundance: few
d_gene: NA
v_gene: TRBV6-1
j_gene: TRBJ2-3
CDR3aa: CASSDPALGTDTQYF
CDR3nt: TGTGCCAGCAGTGATCCCGCGCTCGGCACAGATACGCAGTATTTT

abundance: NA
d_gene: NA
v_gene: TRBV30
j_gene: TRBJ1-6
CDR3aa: CAWRTPGTPALHF
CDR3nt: TGTGCCTGGAGAACCCCCGGGACACCAGCCCTCCACTTT

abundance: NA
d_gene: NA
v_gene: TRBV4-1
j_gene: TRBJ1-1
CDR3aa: CASSQQSRDAEAFF
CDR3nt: TGCGCCAGCAGCCAACAGTCGAGAGACGCTGAAGCTTTCTTT

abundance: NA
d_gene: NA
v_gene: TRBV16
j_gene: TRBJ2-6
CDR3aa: CASSQRQGANVLTF
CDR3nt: TGTGCCAGCAGCCAACGTCAAGGGGCCAACGTCCTGACTTTC

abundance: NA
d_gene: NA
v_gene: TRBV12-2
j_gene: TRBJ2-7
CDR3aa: CASRFGTSGYEQYF
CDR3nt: TGTGCAAGTCGCTTCGGGACTAGCGGATACGAGCAGTACTTC

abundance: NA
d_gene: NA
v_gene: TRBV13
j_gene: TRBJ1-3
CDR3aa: CASSLELTGFSGNTIYF
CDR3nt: TGTGCCAGCAGCTTAGAACTTACAGGGTTCTCTGGAAACACCATATATTTT

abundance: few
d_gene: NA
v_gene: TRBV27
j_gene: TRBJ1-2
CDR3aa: CATGVFGAKPYGYTF
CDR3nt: TGTGCCACTGGGGTCTTCGGGGCTAAACCCTATGGCTACACCTTC

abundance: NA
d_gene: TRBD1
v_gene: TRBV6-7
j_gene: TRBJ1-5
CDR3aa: CASSYQDRVNQPQHF
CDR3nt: TGTGCCAGCAGTTACCAGGACAGGGTCAATCAGCCCCAGCATTTT

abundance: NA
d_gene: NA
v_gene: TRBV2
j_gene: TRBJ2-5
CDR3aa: CASSEEMTSQETQYF
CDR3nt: TGTGCCAGCAGTGAAGAAATGACAAGCCAAGAGACCCAGTACTTC

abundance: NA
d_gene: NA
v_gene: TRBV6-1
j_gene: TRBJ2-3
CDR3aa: CASSAYGGSLTHYTQYF
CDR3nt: TGTGCCAGCAGTGCTTATGGGGGGTCCCTTACCCACTATACGCAGTATTTT

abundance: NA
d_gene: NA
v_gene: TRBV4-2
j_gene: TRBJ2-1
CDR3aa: CASSQDPITYNEQFF
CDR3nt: TGTGCCAGCAGCCAAGACCCAATAACCTACAATGAGCAGTTCTTC

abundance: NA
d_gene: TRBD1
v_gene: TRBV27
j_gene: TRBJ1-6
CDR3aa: CASSRRIDRGFWSPLHF
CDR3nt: TGTGCCAGCAGTCGACGGATAGACAGGGGTTTTTGGTCACCCCTCCACTTT

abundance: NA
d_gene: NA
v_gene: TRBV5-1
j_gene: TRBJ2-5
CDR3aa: CASSSTTYQETQYF
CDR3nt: TGCGCCAGCAGCTCGACCACGTACCAAGAGACCCAGTACTTC

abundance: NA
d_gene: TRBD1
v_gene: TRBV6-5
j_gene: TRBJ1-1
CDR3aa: CASSTRDRGRIEAFF
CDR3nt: TGTGCCAGCAGTACCCGGGACAGGGGGCGCATTGAAGCTTTCTTT

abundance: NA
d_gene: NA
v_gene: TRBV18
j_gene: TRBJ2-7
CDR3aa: CASSPSLLETYEQYF
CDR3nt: TGTGCCAGCTCACCATCCCTCCTAGAAACCTACGAGCAGTACTTC

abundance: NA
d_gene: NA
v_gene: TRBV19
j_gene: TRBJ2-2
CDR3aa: CAGGPRGTGELFF
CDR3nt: TGTGCCGGGGGCCCACGCGGCACCGGGGAGCTGTTTTTT

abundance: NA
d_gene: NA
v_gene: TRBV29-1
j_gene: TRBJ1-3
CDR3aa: CSAIGGGLGPGNTIYF
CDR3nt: TGCAGCGCAATTGGAGGCGGATTGGGTCCTGGAAACACCATATATTTT

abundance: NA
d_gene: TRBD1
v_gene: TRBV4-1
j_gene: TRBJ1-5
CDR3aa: CASSQGPGQDSQPQHF
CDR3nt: TGCGCCAGCAGCCAGGGCCCGGGACAGGATAGTCAGCCCCAGCATTTT

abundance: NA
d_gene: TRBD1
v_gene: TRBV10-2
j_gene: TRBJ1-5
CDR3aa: CASSRTGAMGNQPQHF
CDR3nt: TGCGCCAGCAGTCGGACAGGGGCGATGGGCAATCAGCCCCAGCATTTT

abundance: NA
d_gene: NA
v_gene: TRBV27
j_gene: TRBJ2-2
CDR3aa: CASSFLTGELFF
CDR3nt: TGTGCCAGCAGTTTCCTGACCGGGGAGCTGTTTTTT

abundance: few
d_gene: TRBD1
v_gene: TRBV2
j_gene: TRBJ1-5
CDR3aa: CASSAGTGGHQPQHF
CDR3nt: TGTGCCAGCAGTGCCGGGACAGGGGGGCATCAGCCCCAGCATTTT

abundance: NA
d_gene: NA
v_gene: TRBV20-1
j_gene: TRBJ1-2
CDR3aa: CGAPDYGYTF
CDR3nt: TGCGGGGCACCAGACTATGGCTACACCTTC

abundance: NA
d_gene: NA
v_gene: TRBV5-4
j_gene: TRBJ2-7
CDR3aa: CASSLAIGRERVF
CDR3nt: TGTGCCAGCAGCTTGGCCATTGGGCGCGAACGGGTTTTC

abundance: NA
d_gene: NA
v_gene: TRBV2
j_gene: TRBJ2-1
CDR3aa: CASSVFGGKSSYNEQFF
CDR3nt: TGTGCCAGCAGTGTTTTCGGGGGCAAATCCTCTTACAATGAGCAGTTCTTC

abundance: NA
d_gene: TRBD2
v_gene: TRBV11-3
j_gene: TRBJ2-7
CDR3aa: CASSHPTSGTDEQYF
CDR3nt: TGTGCCAGCAGCCACCCAACTAGCGGGACGGATGAGCAGTACTTC